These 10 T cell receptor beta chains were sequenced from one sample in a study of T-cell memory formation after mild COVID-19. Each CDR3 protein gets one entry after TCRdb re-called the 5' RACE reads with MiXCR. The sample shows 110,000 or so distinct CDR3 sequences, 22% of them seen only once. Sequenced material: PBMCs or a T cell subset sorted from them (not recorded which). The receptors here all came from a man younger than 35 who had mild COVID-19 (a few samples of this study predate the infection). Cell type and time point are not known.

This CDR3 is CSARVGRVAYNEQFF. For the CDR3, the DNA is TGCAGTGCTAGAGTAGGGCGGGTGGCCTACAATGAGCAGTTCTTC. This chain links TRBV20-1 with TRBJ2-1; weak D call: TRBD2 (5 bases). The ends were cut back, 1 base at V and 2 bases at J, with 12 bases in the middle. The CDR3 loop spans 15 amino acids. The germline V gene encodes CDR1 DFQATT and CDR2 SNEGSKA (reference sequence).

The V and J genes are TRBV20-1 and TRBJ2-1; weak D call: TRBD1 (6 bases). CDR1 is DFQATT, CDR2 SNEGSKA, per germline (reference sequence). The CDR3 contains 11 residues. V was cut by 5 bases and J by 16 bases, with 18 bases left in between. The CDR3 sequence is CSAWSEGGNFF. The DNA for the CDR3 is TGCAGTGCTTGGTCGGAAGGGGGTAACTTCTTC.

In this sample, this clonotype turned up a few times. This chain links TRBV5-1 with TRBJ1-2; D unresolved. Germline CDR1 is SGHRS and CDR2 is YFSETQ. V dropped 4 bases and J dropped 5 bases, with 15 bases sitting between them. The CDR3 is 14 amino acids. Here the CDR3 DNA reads TGCGCCAGCAGCCCCGGTGGGTTCACTTATGGCTACACCTTC. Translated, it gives CASSPGGFTYGYTF.

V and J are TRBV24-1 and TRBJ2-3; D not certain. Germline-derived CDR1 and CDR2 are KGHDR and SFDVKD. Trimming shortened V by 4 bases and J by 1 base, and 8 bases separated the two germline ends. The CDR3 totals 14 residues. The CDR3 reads CATSEGIGTDTQYF. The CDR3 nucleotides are TGTGCCACCAGTGAGGGAATCGGCACAGATACGCAGTATTTT.

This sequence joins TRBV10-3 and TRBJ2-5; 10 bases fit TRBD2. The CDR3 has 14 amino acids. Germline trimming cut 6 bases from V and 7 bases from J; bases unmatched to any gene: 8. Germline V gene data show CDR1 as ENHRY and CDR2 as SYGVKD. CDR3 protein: CAIRTNLAGGTQYF. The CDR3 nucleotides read TGTGCCATCAGGACCAATTTAGCGGGGGGGACCCAGTACTTC.

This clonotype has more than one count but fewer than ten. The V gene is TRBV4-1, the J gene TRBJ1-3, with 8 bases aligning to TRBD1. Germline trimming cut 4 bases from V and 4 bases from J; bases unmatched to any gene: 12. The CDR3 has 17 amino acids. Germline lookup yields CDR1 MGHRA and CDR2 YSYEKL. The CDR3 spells CASSPLRGTGVGNTIYF. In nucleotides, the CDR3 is TGCGCCAGCAGCCCTCTCCGGGGGACAGGCGTCGGAAACACCATATATTTT.

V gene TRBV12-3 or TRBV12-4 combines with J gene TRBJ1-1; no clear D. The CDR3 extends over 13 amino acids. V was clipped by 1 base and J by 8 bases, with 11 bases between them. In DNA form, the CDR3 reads TGTGCCAGCAGTTTAGGATTGTACCTAGAAGCTTTCTTT. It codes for CASSLGLYLEAFF.

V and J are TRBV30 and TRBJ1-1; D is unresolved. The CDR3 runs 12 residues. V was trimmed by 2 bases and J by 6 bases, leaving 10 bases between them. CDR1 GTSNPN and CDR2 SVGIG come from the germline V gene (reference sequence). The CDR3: CAWSPHGAEAFF. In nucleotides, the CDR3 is TGTGCCTGGAGTCCCCATGGGGCTGAAGCTTTCTTT. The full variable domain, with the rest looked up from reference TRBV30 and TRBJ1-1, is SQTIHQWPATLVQPVGSPLSLECTVEGTSNPNLYWYRQAAGRGLQLLFYSVGIGQISSEVPQNLSASRPQDRQFILSSKKLLLSDSGFYLCAWSPHGAEAFFGQGTRLTVV.

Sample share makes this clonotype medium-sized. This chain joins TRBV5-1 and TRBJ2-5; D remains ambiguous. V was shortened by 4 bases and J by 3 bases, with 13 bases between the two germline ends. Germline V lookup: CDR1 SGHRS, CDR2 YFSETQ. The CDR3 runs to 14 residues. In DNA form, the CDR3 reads TGCGCCAGCAGCCCAGACCGACAAGAAGAGACCCAGTACTTC. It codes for CASSPDRQEETQYF.

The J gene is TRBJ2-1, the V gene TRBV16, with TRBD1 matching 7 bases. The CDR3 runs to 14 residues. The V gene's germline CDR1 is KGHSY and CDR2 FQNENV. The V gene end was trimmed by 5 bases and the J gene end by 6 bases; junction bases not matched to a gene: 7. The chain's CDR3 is CASSYTYRGNEQFF. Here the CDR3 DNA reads TGTGCCAGCAGCTACACCTACAGGGGCAATGAGCAGTTCTTC.